This T cell receptor (beta chain) emerged from a study of cytomegalovirus exposure and HLA in healthy donors. Study at large: Ancestry clustering placed around four fifths of about 400 genotyped donors in the Caucasian-associated cluster.

Concerning this clone itself: Its cognate antigen is unknown.

Overall study results and limits: In a later analysis, DRB1 alleles had the most associated TCRs; HLA-C alleles the fewest. In a later analysis, CMV-associated beta chains were mostly HLA-associated, it appeared.

PCR amplification relied on 60 Vbeta primers (plus 13 Jbeta primers). The table came from immunoSEQ multiplex PCR; TCRdb's copy has only in-frame clones and leaves some out. The sample carries some 110,000 clones, roughly 13% recorded once. The germline V gene encodes CDR1 SGHTA and CDR2 FQGNSA. V lost 1 base and J lost 4; bases outside the gene matches: 1. The CDR3 spans 14 residues. The TCR was taken from a man between 40 and 49 years old in good health and CMV-seropositive. The chain employs TRBV7-2 and TRBJ1-5; 7 nucleotides align to TRBD1. The sequencing input was PBMCs. The CDR3 spells CASSLETGNQPQHF. The DNA of the CDR3 is TGTGCCAGCAGCTTAGAGACAGGGAATCAGCCCCAGCATTTT.